These 28 T cell receptor beta chains originate from one sample sequenced in a study of blood T cell repertoires in COVID-19. Assay: immunoSEQ multiplex PCR; the TCRdb copy retains only in-frame clones and omits some. The data contain 75,000 to 90,000 clones, approximately 78% of them singletons. The sample was peripheral blood. Receptors were obtained from a man in his 60s with COVID-19, enrolled during active disease.

This clone was seen only once. The genes are TRBV3-1 (or the pseudogene TRBV3-2) and TRBJ1-6; D gene unclear. V was pared by 5 bases and J by 8 bases, with 10 bases between. Germline-derived CDR1 and CDR2 are LGHDT and YNNKEL (reference sequence). This CDR3 is 13 amino acids long. The CDR3 spells CASSYSRYSPLHF. In DNA form, the CDR3 reads TGTGCCAGCAGCTACTCCCGGTATTCACCCCTCCACTTT.

The rearrangement joins TRBV19 to TRBJ2-6; D might be TRBD2 (5 bases). CDR1 and CDR2 (germline): LNHDA, SQIVND (reference sequence). V shed 1 base and J shed 1 base, with 17 bases lying between them. CDR3 size: 19 residues. CDR3 nucleotide sequence: TGTGCCAGTAGTATAGGCGCGGGCCTCGACTTTTCTGGGGCCAACGTCCTGACTTTC. Protein: CASSIGAGLDFSGANVLTF.

The chain employs TRBV11-2 and TRBJ2-7, with TRBD1 matching over 9 bases. Germline CDR1 reads SGHAT; CDR2 reads FQNNGV. The CDR3 extends over 16 amino acids. The junction had 9 bases not matched to a gene; V was cut back by 4 bases and J by 2 bases. Written as DNA, the CDR3 is TGTGCCAGCAGCTACTCCCTCGGACAGGGGACCTACGAGCAGTACTTC. Translation: CASSYSLGQGTYEQYF.

The rearrangement joins TRBV30 to TRBJ1-2; D gene uncertain. The germline V gene encodes CDR1 GTSNPN and CDR2 SVGIG (reference sequence). The CDR3 is 12 residues long. The V end lost 0 bases, the J end lost 4 bases, and 6 bases lay between the germline ends. The CDR3 DNA sequence: TGTGCCTGGAGTGTAGGCGGCTATGGCTACACCTTC. This encodes CAWSVGGYGYTF.

This chain connects TRBV10-3 to TRBJ1-1, with a tentative D call TRBD1 (6 bases). The CDR3 extends over 14 amino acids. Trimming removed 4 bases from V and 3 bases from J, with 12 bases in between. Germline assignment: CDR1 ENHRY and CDR2 SYGVKD. The CDR3 region is CAISVGSGDTEAFF. CDR3 DNA sequence: TGTGCCATCAGTGTAGGTTCAGGGGACACTGAAGCTTTCTTT.

This chain connects TRBV5-6 to TRBJ1-1, with unresolved D. The V end lost 4 bases, the J end lost 1 base, and 14 bases lay between the germline ends. Germline assignment: CDR1 SGHDT and CDR2 YYEEEE. There are 15 residues in the CDR3. Here the CDR3 reads CASSRRTERNTEAFF. Here the CDR3 DNA reads TGTGCCAGCAGCCGGCGGACTGAAAGGAACACTGAAGCTTTCTTT.

The J gene is TRBJ2-2, the V gene TRBV6-4; perhaps TRBD2 as D (5 bases). Trimming removed 0 bases at V and 6 bases at J, with 5 bases between. Germline CDR1 reads MRHNA; CDR2 reads SNTAGT. This CDR3 has 13 amino acids. The DNA for the CDR3 is TGTGCCAGCAGTGACTCTAGCGCCGGGGAGCTGTTTTTT. Amino acid sequence: CASSDSSAGELFF.

A few counts support this clone. The V and J genes are TRBV7-9 and TRBJ1-6; no clear D gene. Trimming took 5 bases from V and 9 from J, leaving 17 bases between them. Germline assignment: CDR1 SEHNR and CDR2 FQNEAQ (reference sequence). The CDR3 is 15 residues long. The CDR3 sequence is CASSPARVSGSPLHF. The CDR3 DNA reads as TGTGCCAGCAGCCCCGCCCGGGTCTCGGGTTCACCCCTCCACTTT.

The V and J genes are TRBV2 and TRBJ2-3; 9 bases map to TRBD2. The V segment lost 5 bases and the J segment 4 bases; nucleotides outside the gene matches: 4. There are 14 residues in the CDR3. Germline V gene sequence: CDR1 SNHLY, CDR2 FYNNEI. The CDR3, as DNA: TGTGCCAGCAGTCTCGAGCGGGGGGCAGATACGCAGTATTTT. It yields the protein CASSLERGADTQYF.

This clone was found a few times. The chain links TRBV2 to TRBJ2-7; D may be TRBD2 (5 bases). This CDR3 comprises 14 residues. CDR1 is SNHLY, CDR2 FYNNEI, per germline. The V gene lost 4 bases and the J gene lost 6 bases, with 16 bases spanning the gap. The CDR3 DNA reads as TGTGCCAGCAGTGGAAGGCCGGAGGTTTCCGAGCAGTACTTC. It translates to CASSGRPEVSEQYF.

The V call is TRBV6-6, the J call TRBJ2-7, with 8 bases that match TRBD1. Germline values: CDR1 MNHNY, CDR2 SVGAGI (reference sequence). This CDR3 has 14 amino acids. V shed 2 bases, J shed 3 bases, and the junction held 3 bases outside the gene matches. CDR3 region: CASSYAGTGYEQYF. The CDR3 DNA follows: TGTGCCAGCAGTTACGCAGGGACAGGCTACGAGCAGTACTTC.

The chain carries TRBV19 and TRBJ2-1; tentative D call: TRBD2 (6 bases). V was trimmed by 3 bases and J by 7 bases, leaving 16 bases between them. The CDR3 length is 15 residues. The germline CDR1 and CDR2 sequences are LNHDA and SQIVND (reference sequence). In DNA form, the CDR3 reads TGTGCCAGTAGTATCTGGCGGGATATGGTGAATGAGCAGTTCTTC. Its translation is CASSIWRDMVNEQFF.

This clone came up a few times. The J gene is TRBJ2-7, the V gene TRBV5-4; 9 bases line up with TRBD2. The CDR3 is 14 residues long. V was clipped by 4 bases and J by 5 bases; unmatched bases: 7. Germline values: CDR1 SGHNT, CDR2 YYREEE (reference sequence). CDR3 amino acids: CASSPAGGRNEQYF. DNA for the CDR3: TGTGCCAGCAGCCCAGCGGGGGGAAGGAACGAGCAGTACTTC.

The J gene is TRBJ1-1, the V gene TRBV5-8; D possibly corresponds to TRBD1 (6 bases). There are 17 residues in the CDR3. Deletions cut 4 bases from V and 3 bases from J, with 22 bases between. Germline CDR1 and CDR2: SGHTS and YDEGEE. DNA for the CDR3: TGTGCCAGCAGCAAGGGGACAAGGCACGATTCTGACACTGAAGCTTTCTTT. It translates to CASSKGTRHDSDTEAFF.

The V call is TRBV27, the J call TRBJ1-5; D gene unclear. Germline V lookup: CDR1 MNHEY, CDR2 SMNVEV (reference sequence). V was pared by 6 bases and J by 2 bases, with 8 bases between. The CDR3 length is 13 residues. The CDR3 protein is CASSRGRNQPQHF. The DNA of the CDR3 is TGTGCCAGCAGCCGGGGTCGCAATCAGCCCCAGCATTTT.

The chain carries TRBV20-1 and TRBJ1-2; no clear D gene. CDR3 length: 11 residues. Per germline, CDR1 DFQATT and CDR2 SNEGSKA (reference sequence). Between the trimmed V and J ends, which lost 6 bases and 8 bases, there was a span of 13 bases. The CDR3 sequence: CSATPGGGYTF. In nucleotides, the CDR3 is TGCAGTGCCACCCCGGGTGGGGGCTACACCTTC.

The J gene is TRBJ2-1, the V gene TRBV6-2 or TRBV6-3, with 9 bases lining up with TRBD2. The CDR3 is made up of 15 amino acids. CDR1 MNHEY and CDR2 SVGEGT come from the germline V gene. Trimming cost V 4 bases and J 7 bases; bases outside gene matches: 8. CDR3 amino acids: CASSSGTSIGNEQFF. In DNA, the CDR3 is TGTGCCAGCAGTTCGGGGACTAGCATTGGTAATGAGCAGTTCTTC.

The chain recombines TRBV11-3 with TRBJ2-1; a possible D gene is TRBD1 (7 bases). Per the germline V gene, CDR1 is SGHNT and CDR2 is YENEEA. The CDR3 has 15 amino acids. V was trimmed by 0 bases and J by 5 bases, leaving 11 bases between them. CDR3 DNA sequence: TGTGCCAGCAGCTTAGAGGTCAGGGGGGACAATGAGCAGTTCTTC. It specifies CASSLEVRGDNEQFF.

The genes are TRBV5-1 and TRBJ2-3; 9 positions agree with TRBD2. CDR1 is SGHRS and CDR2 is YFSETQ in the germline V gene. The junction had 6 bases not matched to a gene; V was cut back by 4 bases and J by 0 bases. There are 16 residues in the CDR3. The DNA of the CDR3 is TGCGCCAGCAGCCCTTCTAGCGGGGTAAGCACAGATACGCAGTATTTT. Residues: CASSPSSGVSTDTQYF.

The V call is TRBV30, the J call TRBJ1-2; tentatively, D is TRBD1 (6 bases). Between the trimmed V and J ends, which lost 5 bases and 4 bases, there was a span of 17 bases. The CDR3 covers 14 residues. CDR1 is GTSNPN and CDR2 is SVGIG in the germline V gene (reference sequence). The CDR3 DNA follows: TGTGCCTGGTTGACAGGAATAGGTCCCTATGGCTACACCTTC. Translation: CAWLTGIGPYGYTF.

This chain uses TRBV20-1 with TRBJ1-2; TRBD1 is a possible D gene (6 bases). V was cut by 3 bases and J by 4 bases, with 12 bases left in between. In germline, CDR1 is DFQATT, CDR2 SNEGSKA (reference sequence). The CDR3 totals 13 residues. The CDR3 region has the DNA TGCAGTGCTAGTGTGGGGGCGCCCTATGGCTACACCTTC. Protein sequence: CSASVGAPYGYTF.

This clone has just a few counts. This chain links TRBV6-2 or TRBV6-3 with TRBJ2-4; 9 nucleotides align to TRBD2. The junction had 2 bases not matched to a gene; V was cut back by 4 bases and J by 7 bases. The CDR3 consists of 13 residues. CDR1 is MNHEY, CDR2 SVGEGT, per germline. The CDR3 spells CASSSGTSNIQYF. The CDR3, as DNA: TGTGCCAGCAGTTCCGGGACTAGCAACATTCAGTACTTC.

This clone came up a few times. The rearrangement links TRBV2 to TRBJ1-1; 8 nucleotides agree with TRBD1. The CDR3 sequence is 14 residues long. Germline V gene lookup returns CDR1 SNHLY and CDR2 FYNNEI. Trimming at V came to 6 bases and at J to 1 base, leaving 4 bases not matched to a gene. The CDR3 reads CASRAGQGNTEAFF. The DNA for the CDR3 is TGTGCCAGCAGGGCTGGACAGGGGAACACTGAAGCTTTCTTT.

The rearrangement links TRBV9 to TRBJ2-2, with 10 bases matching TRBD1. This CDR3 is built from 16 residues. V was pared by 4 bases and J by 3 bases, with 6 bases of the junction left unmatched. The germline V gene has CDR1 SGDLS and CDR2 YYNGEE. The DNA for the CDR3 is TGTGCCAGCAGCTCACCCGGGACAGGGGACACCGGGGAGCTGTTTTTT. Translation: CASSSPGTGDTGELFF.

J is TRBJ2-2 and V is TRBV30; D could derive from TRBD1 or TRBD2 (5 bases each). The CDR3 is 12 residues long. Deletions cut 8 bases from V and 2 bases from J, with 9 bases between. CDR1 and CDR2 (germline): GTSNPN, SVGIG (reference sequence). CDR3 in DNA: TGTGCCCGGGACCTAAACACCGGGGAGCTGTTTTTT. The encoded protein is CARDLNTGELFF.

Judged by abundance, this clone is large. The genes are TRBV6-2 or TRBV6-3 and TRBJ2-5; D gene unclear. The ends were cut back, 0 bases at V and 5 bases at J, with 13 bases in the middle. The CDR3 totals 15 residues. CDR1 and CDR2 from the germline V gene are MNHEY and SVGEGT. The CDR3 bases are TGTGCCAGCAGTTACTCGATATCAGGATCGGAGACCCAGTACTTC. This gives the protein CASSYSISGSETQYF.

The CDR3 sequence: CASSRSGTATGKTYEQYF. The CDR3 DNA is TGTGCCAGCAGCCGCTCCGGGACTGCCACCGGAAAAACCTACGAGCAGTACTTC. This chain uses TRBV7-2 with TRBJ2-7; D possibly corresponds to TRBD2 (6 bases). V gave up 5 bases and J gave up 2 bases, with 25 bases separating them. CDR1 and CDR2 (germline): SGHTA, FQGNSA. The length of the CDR3 is 18 residues.

The genes are TRBV4-1 and TRBJ2-5; D remains unclear. Trimming shortened V by 4 bases and J by 9 bases, and 21 bases separated the two germline ends. CDR3 size: 15 residues. The germline gives CDR1 MGHRA, CDR2 YSYEKL. CDR3 nucleotide sequence: TGCGCCAGCAGCCCCGGCTACGGTCAACCTGAGGCCCAGTACTTC. Translated, it gives CASSPGYGQPEAQYF.